This TCR beta chain was sequenced in a study of control samples from healthy donors and cancer patients (TCRdb year 2020). Points on this clone: What this receptor recognizes is not known. The record has no base qualities; no much larger clone is one base away.

Library method: the immunoSEQ multiplex PCR assay. TCRdb carries this immuneACCESS record with in-frame sequences only. Its versions omit some clonotypes, under half of them owing to an unresolved V gene in the studies checked, with the rest unexplained. The sample records about 150,000 clones, roughly 90% of which are singletons. Together, the top ten hold about 0.64% of the sample. The germline V gene yields LGHNT for CDR1 and FRNRAP for CDR2. From the cysteine through the phenylalanine, the CDR3 covers 15 amino acids. Only the CDR3 region is kept as DNA, spanning 45 bases read in frame from base 1. The V end gives up 5 bases and the J end 4 bases, leaving 5 bases in the junction not matched to a gene.

This sequence originates from a woman in her thirties in good health. Source material: blood. The chain is made from TRBV12-5 and TRBJ1-6; 7 of the junction bases match TRBD1. The CDR3 protein is CASGIQGIYNSPLHF. The sequenced DNA: TGTGCTAGTGGTATACAGGGGATTTATAATTCACCCCTCCACTTT.